Detailed here is one T cell receptor beta chain. Its target is not known. These data belong to a study of T cell responses to AZD1222 COVID-19 vaccine. General study results and limits: Clonal diversity was possibly underestimated, and white British individuals and females predominated among donors. Seropositive AZD1222 recipients at baseline numbered only five or six.

CDR3 length equals 16 residues. CDR1 MNHEY and CDR2 SMNVEV come from the germline V gene (reference sequence). The V end was cut by 6 bases, the J end by 0 bases, with 18 bases between. Profiling relied on immunoSEQ multiplex PCR, and the TCRdb table lists in-frame clones only, not all of them. The repertoire holds around 150,000 clones, with roughly 94% as singletons. The V gene is TRBV27, the J gene TRBJ2-7; D possibly matches TRBD1 or TRBD2 (6 bases each). This clonotype was sampled from an adult in good health. Sequenced material: peripheral blood, taken on day 0 of AZD1222 vaccination. The CDR3 spells CASSWDFRGPSYEQYV. The CDR3 region has the DNA TGTGCCAGCAGCTGGGACTTCAGGGGACCCTCCTACGAGCAGTACGTC.